The 22 T cell receptor beta chains below come from one sample, sequenced in a study of T cell responses to AZD1222 COVID-19 vaccine. Profiling relied on immunoSEQ multiplex PCR, and the TCRdb table lists in-frame clones only, not all of them. The sample contains over 110,000 clones, approximately 90% of which appear only once. This specimen was peripheral blood, taken 28 days after the second AZD1222 dose. The receptor set was obtained from an adult who received the AZD1222 COVID-19 vaccine.

This rearrangement joins TRBV7-9 to TRBJ2-1; D not resolved. Germline V CDR1 and CDR2: SEHNR, FQNEAQ (reference sequence). The germline V and J ends were trimmed by 1 base and 9 bases, with 19 bases remaining between them. This CDR3 spans 16 amino acids. CDR3 sequence reads: CASSLVERRLEREQFF. The CDR3 DNA follows: TGTGCCAGCAGCTTAGTGGAGCGTAGACTTGAGCGTGAGCAGTTCTTC. Variable domain in full (rest from reference TRBV7-9 and TRBJ2-1): DTGVSQNPRHKITKRGQNVTFRCDPISEHNRLYWYRQTLGQGPEFLTYFQNEAQLEKSRLLSDRFSAERPKGSFSTLEIQRTEQGDSAMYLCASSLVERRLEREQFFGPGTRLTVL.

The chain carries TRBV13 and TRBJ2-1; no firm D call. The CDR3 is made up of 13 amino acids. Deletions cut 2 bases from V and 5 bases from J, with 7 bases between. CDR1 PRHDT and CDR2 FYEKMQ come from the germline V gene (reference sequence). The CDR3: CASSLSQDNEQFF. The CDR3 DNA is TGTGCCAGCAGCTTAAGTCAGGACAATGAGCAGTTCTTC.

This clone has a single count. This sequence joins TRBV18 and TRBJ1-2; 7 nucleotides match TRBD1. The V gene's germline CDR1 is KGHSH and CDR2 LQKENI. The CDR3 runs 16 residues. With V trimmed by 3 bases and J by 0 bases, 7 bases remained unmatched. Here the CDR3 reads CASSPSPGTANYGYTF. The CDR3 DNA is TGTGCCAGCTCACCTAGTCCCGGGACAGCTAACTATGGCTACACCTTC.

This clone is a singleton in its sample. The J gene is TRBJ1-5, the V gene TRBV7-2; D perhaps matches TRBD1 (5 bases). Trimming left V 8 bases short and J 0 bases short, with 11 bases between. This CDR3 comprises 14 residues. CDR1 is SGHTA and CDR2 is FQGNSA in the germline V gene. The CDR3 sequence is CASASGYSNQPQHF. The CDR3 coding sequence is TGTGCCAGCGCCTCAGGGTATAGCAATCAGCCCCAGCATTTT. The complete variable domain, with remaining parts taken from reference TRBV7-2 and TRBJ1-5, reads GAGVSQSPSNKVTEKGKDVELRCDPISGHTALYWYRQSLGQGLEFLIYFQGNSAPDKSGLPSDRFSAERTGGSVSTLTIQRTQQEDSAVYLCASASGYSNQPQHFGDGTRLSIL.

The chain couples TRBV5-6 to TRBJ2-1, with 9 bases fitting TRBD1. Germline trimming cut 2 bases from V and 7 bases from J; bases unmatched to any gene: 7. Germline values: CDR1 SGHDT, CDR2 YYEEEE. This CDR3 is built from 15 residues. For the CDR3, the DNA is TGTGCCAGCAGCTTACAGGGGGCACGAGAAAATGAGCAGTTCTTC. Amino acids: CASSLQGARENEQFF.

The chain links TRBV27 to TRBJ2-1; TRBD2 agrees at 11 bases. CDR1 is MNHEY and CDR2 is SMNVEV in the germline V gene (reference sequence). V lost 6 bases and J lost 4; bases outside the gene matches: 8. The CDR3 is 16 residues long. DNA of the CDR3: TGTGCCAGCAGCACCCTGTCTAGCGGGGGGTACAATGAGCAGTTCTTC. Its protein is CASSTLSSGGYNEQFF.

This clone was seen a single time. V and J are TRBV10-3 and TRBJ1-1; 8 positions agree with TRBD1. Germline-derived CDR1 and CDR2 are ENHRY and SYGVKD. The V segment lost 6 bases and the J segment 2 bases; nucleotides outside the gene matches: 5. There are 14 residues in the CDR3. DNA for the CDR3: TGTGCCATCAGCGGGGACAGGAAAAACACTGAAGCTTTCTTT. Residues: CAISGDRKNTEAFF.

The CDR3 sequence: CASSNLAGEETQYF. The CDR3 DNA is TGTGCCAGTAGTAATCTAGCGGGGGAAGAGACCCAGTACTTC. The chain joins TRBV19 to TRBJ2-5; 10 nucleotides agree with TRBD2. V shed 4 bases, J shed 3 bases, and the junction held 2 bases outside the gene matches. This CDR3 comprises 14 residues. Germline V lookup: CDR1 LNHDA, CDR2 SQIVND (reference sequence).

V gene TRBV11-3 combines with J gene TRBJ1-2, with D possibly TRBD1 on 5 matching bases. The V end lost 5 bases, the J end lost 1 base, and 5 bases lay between the germline ends. Per germline, CDR1 SGHNT and CDR2 YENEEA. The CDR3 contains 12 residues. The DNA of the CDR3 is TGTGCCAGCAGCAGGGGTAACTATGGCTACACCTTC. Translation gives CASSRGNYGYTF.

J is TRBJ1-5 and V is TRBV7-2, with D unclear. The CDR3 is made up of 15 amino acids. Deletions cut 3 bases from V and 3 bases from J, with 12 bases between. From germline, CDR1 is SGHTA and CDR2 FQGNSA. As DNA, the CDR3 is TGTGCCAGCAGCTTTTTAGAGGGTATCAATCAGCCCCAGCATTTT. Its translation is CASSFLEGINQPQHF.

The chain carries TRBV19 and TRBJ2-5; maybe TRBD2 (5 bases). CDR1 is LNHDA and CDR2 is SQIVND in the germline V gene (reference sequence). The CDR3 has 15 residues. V was pared by 2 bases and J by 6 bases, with 16 bases between. CDR3 nucleotides: TGTGCCAGTAGTATATCTGGCAGAGGGATTCAGACCCAGTACTTC. Its protein product is CASSISGRGIQTQYF.

As DNA, the CDR3 is TGCGCCAGCAGTCAATCAAGAGGGGGCCGCGCCTACGAGCAGTACGTC. This gives the protein CASSQSRGGRAYEQYV. V is TRBV23-1 and J is TRBJ2-7, with TRBD1 identical over 7 bases. TRBV23-1 is identified as an open reading frame with a role that is uncertain. The length of the CDR3 is 16 residues. Trimming removed 0 bases from V and 2 bases from J; junction bases left unmatched: 7.

V usage is TRBV18 and J usage is TRBJ2-7, with D perhaps TRBD1 (6 bases). The V end was cut by 0 bases, the J end by 4 bases, with 13 bases between. Germline CDR1 KGHSH, CDR2 LQKENI. The CDR3 spans 15 residues. In DNA, the CDR3 is TGTGCCAGCTCACCACCATCCAACAGGGCTTACGAGCAGTACTTC. Translating it yields CASSPPSNRAYEQYF.

The chain joins TRBV5-5 to TRBJ1-1; D unresolved. From germline, CDR1 is SGHKS and CDR2 YYEKEE (reference sequence). The CDR3 extends over 13 amino acids. The V end lost 0 bases, the J end lost 10 bases, and 13 bases lay between the germline ends. This CDR3 reads CASSLGDLPPAFF. The DNA for the CDR3 is TGTGCCAGCAGCTTGGGCGACCTACCCCCAGCTTTCTTT. Full variable domain (outside the CDR3, taken from reference TRBV5-5 and TRBJ1-1): DAGVTQSPTHLIKTRGQQVTLRCSPISGHKSVSWYQQVLGQGPQFIFQYYEKEERGRGNFPDRFSARQFPNYSSELNVNALLLGDSALYLCASSLGDLPPAFFGQGTRLTVV.

There are many counts of this clone. The chain employs TRBV5-1 and TRBJ1-4; 8 bases are a match to TRBD1. This CDR3 region has 15 residues. V shed 3 bases and J 3 bases; nucleotides not matched to a gene: 4. Looked up from germline, CDR1 is SGHRS and CDR2 is YFSETQ. CDR3 loop: CASSSPGQANEKLFF. CDR3 DNA: TGCGCCAGCAGCTCCCCGGGACAGGCTAATGAAAAACTGTTTTTT.

This clone has more than one count but fewer than ten. The J gene is TRBJ1-1, the V gene TRBV9; 7 bases align to TRBD1. CDR1 is SGDLS, CDR2 YYNGEE, per germline. The CDR3 has 19 residues. Trimming removed 0 bases from V and 0 bases from J; junction bases left unmatched: 14. DNA of the CDR3: TGTGCCAGCAGCGTAGGGATTCTTGGGACAGAGGAAATGAACACTGAAGCTTTCTTT. This codes for CASSVGILGTEEMNTEAFF.

The chain employs TRBV4-2 and TRBJ2-2, with a tentative D call TRBD2 (6 bases). Germline CDR1 and CDR2: LGHNA and YNFKEQ. CDR3 length equals 16 residues. Trimming removed 4 bases at V and 3 bases at J, with 15 bases between. For the CDR3, the DNA is TGTGCCAGCAGCCGCCCGGGGGTTTCAGACACCGGGGAGCTGTTTTTT. It encodes CASSRPGVSDTGELFF.

This chain uses TRBV5-1 with TRBJ2-3; TRBD2 matches at 8 bases. V trimming: 0 bases; J trimming: 6 bases; junction bases outside the gene matches: 12. CDR1 SGHRS and CDR2 YFSETQ come from the germline V gene. This CDR3 region has 17 residues. The CDR3 is CASSLGVSGVAGDTQYF. The CDR3, as DNA: TGCGCCAGCAGCTTGGGTGTTAGCGGGGTTGCCGGGGATACGCAGTATTTT.

The chain uses TRBV30 and TRBJ2-2, with a possible D match to TRBD1 (6 bases). V was pared by 2 bases and J by 4 bases, with 11 bases between. CDR1 is GTSNPN and CDR2 is SVGIG in the germline V gene (reference sequence). The CDR3 runs 14 residues. CDR3 sequence: CAWSSRGGTGELFF. CDR3 coding DNA: TGTGCCTGGAGTAGCAGGGGCGGCACCGGGGAGCTGTTTTTT.

This clone was seen only once. The rearrangement links TRBV19 to TRBJ2-2; perhaps TRBD1 as D (6 bases). Trimming left V 2 bases short and J 5 bases short, with 15 bases between. The CDR3 has 16 amino acids. The germline V gene encodes CDR1 LNHDA and CDR2 SQIVND (reference sequence). CDR3: CASSINTGIGTGELFF. The CDR3 DNA reads TGTGCCAGTAGTATAAATACAGGGATCGGGACCGGGGAGCTGTTTTTT.

The DNA for the CDR3 is TGTGCCTGGAAGCTAGAGACAGGGGACGTCAGGGTCACTGAAGCTTTCTTT. Protein sequence: CAWKLETGDVRVTEAFF. The chain carries TRBV30 and TRBJ1-1, with 8 bases aligning to TRBD1. This CDR3 is built from 17 residues. CDR1 and CDR2 from the germline V gene are GTSNPN and SVGIG (reference sequence). The V gene end was trimmed by 4 bases and the J gene end by 4 bases; junction bases not matched to a gene: 17.

The rearrangement joins TRBV9 to TRBJ2-1, with no clear D. There are 13 residues in the CDR3. Between the trimmed V and J ends, which lost 1 base and 9 bases, there was a span of 11 bases. The V gene's germline CDR1 is SGDLS and CDR2 YYNGEE. The DNA for the CDR3 is TGTGCCAGCAGCGTACGTCCCTCCGGTGAGCAGTTCTTC. Its translation: CASSVRPSGEQFF.